This T cell receptor beta chain was documented in a study of T-cell reconstitution after alpha-beta-depleted transplantation in children. Germline CDR1 SGHRS, CDR2 YFSETQ. The junction had 10 bases not matched to a gene; V was cut back by 4 bases and J by 2 bases. The CDR3 extends over 17 amino acids. Preparing the TCRbeta library involved the use of unique molecular identifiers. TCRdb re-derived calls from the PCR reads in MiXCR, one entry per CDR3 protein. The data contain nearly 550,000 distinct CDR3 sequences, about 16% of them singletons. This receptor was taken from a human donor who donated a stem cell graft to a child with acute lymphoblastic leukemia. The specimen comprised PBMCs from the stem cell graft donor, sampled from the stem cell graft. The V call is TRBV5-1, the J call TRBJ2-2, with TRBD2 identical over 8 bases. CDR3 sequence reads: CASSPFILAVNTGELFF. The DNA of the CDR3 is TGCGCCAGCAGCCCATTCATACTAGCGGTAAACACCGGGGAGCTGTTTTTT. The full variable domain, completed using reference TRBV5-1 and TRBJ2-2, is KAGVTQTPRYLIKTRGQQVTLSCSPISGHRSVSWYQQTPGQGLQFLFEYFSETQRNKGNFPGRFSGRQFSNSRSEMNVSTLELGDSALYLCASSPFILAVNTGELFFGEGSRLTVL.